The next 2 T cell receptor beta chains were all read from a single sample in a study of early T cells in non-severe SARS-CoV-2 infection. Each CDR3 protein is one row after TCRdb ran MiXCR on the 5' RACE reads. This sample has about 84,000 distinct CDR3 sequences; roughly 12% occur once, and the top ten carry less than 3%. Sequencing was performed on whole blood. The receptors come from an adult who was a healthcare worker with PCR-confirmed SARS-CoV-2 infection or an uninfected control (not recorded which).

At least ten counts were recorded for this clonotype. The chain is built from TRBV12-3 or TRBV12-4 and TRBJ1-2; 7 nucleotides line up with TRBD1. With 6 bases clipped from V and 6 bases from J, the junction kept 10 bases outside the gene matches. The CDR3 length is 14 residues. In DNA, the CDR3 is TGTGCCAGCAGGCTGACAGGGAGGGGCAATGGCTACACCTTC. It codes for CASRLTGRGNGYTF.

Only a few counts were recorded for this clonotype. CDR3 in DNA: TGTGCCAGCAGTTTTTCGGGGAATGGCTACACCTTC. Protein: CASSFSGNGYTF. The gene calls are TRBV28 and TRBJ1-2; D is unclear. With 3 bases removed from V and 6 bases from J, the gap between germline ends came to 8 bases. Germline-derived CDR1 and CDR2 are MDHEN and SYDVKM. The CDR3 runs to 12 residues.